Sequencing of this T cell receptor beta chain was carried out in a study of blood T cell repertoires in COVID-19. Overall study context: Collection of acute and convalescent COVID-19 samples took place in the United States, Italy and Spain. T cells, B-cell-depleted T cells, or PBMCs supplied cDNA or gDNA.

Per the authors' pipeline: The authors estimated nucleated cell counts from reference gene primer amplification. Sequencing used immunoSEQ multiplex PCR; TCRdb keeps in-frame clones, though not all of them. V, J and clone size reflect that table, while D and trimming were determined from the DNA. Of 50,000 to 75,000 clones in the sample, 70% to 85% were seen once. The CDR3 is made up of 13 amino acids. This rearrangement joins TRBV21-1 to TRBJ1-6; the table's D call TRBD1 went unverified against the DNA. TRBV21-1 is a documented pseudogene. The sequence was obtained from a man aged 60-69 years with acute or convalescent COVID-19. Input material: peripheral blood. The CDR3 loop is CAVGDTHNSPLHF. The CDR3 DNA reads as TGTGCCGTCGGGGACACTCATAATTCACCCCTCCACTTT.